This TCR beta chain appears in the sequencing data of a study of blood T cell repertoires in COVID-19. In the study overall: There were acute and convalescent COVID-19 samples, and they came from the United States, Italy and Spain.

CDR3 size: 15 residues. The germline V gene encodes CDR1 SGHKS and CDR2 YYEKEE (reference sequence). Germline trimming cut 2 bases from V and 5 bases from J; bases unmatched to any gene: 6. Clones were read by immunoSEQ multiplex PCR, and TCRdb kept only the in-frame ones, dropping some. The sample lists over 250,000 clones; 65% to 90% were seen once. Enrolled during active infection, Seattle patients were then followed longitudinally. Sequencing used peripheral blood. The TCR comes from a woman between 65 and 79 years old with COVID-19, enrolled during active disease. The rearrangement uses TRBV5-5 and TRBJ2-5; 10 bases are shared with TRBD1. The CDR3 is CASSLDRGRSETQYF. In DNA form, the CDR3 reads TGTGCCAGCAGCTTAGACAGGGGGCGGTCGGAGACCCAGTACTTC.